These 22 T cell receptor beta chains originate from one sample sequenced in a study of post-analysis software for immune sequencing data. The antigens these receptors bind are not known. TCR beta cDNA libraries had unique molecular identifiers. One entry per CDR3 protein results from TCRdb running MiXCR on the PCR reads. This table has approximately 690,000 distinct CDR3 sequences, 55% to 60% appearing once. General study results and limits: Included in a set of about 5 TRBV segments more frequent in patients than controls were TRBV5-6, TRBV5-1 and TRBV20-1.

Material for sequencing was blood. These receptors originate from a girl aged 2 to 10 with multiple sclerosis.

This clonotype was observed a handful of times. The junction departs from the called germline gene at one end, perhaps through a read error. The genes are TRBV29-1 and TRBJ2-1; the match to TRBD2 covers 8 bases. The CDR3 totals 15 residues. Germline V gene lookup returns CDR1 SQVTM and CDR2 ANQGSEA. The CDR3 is CSVVQRLAGNNKQFF. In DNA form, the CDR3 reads TGCAGCGTTGTTCAGAGGCTAGCGGGCAACAATAAGCAGTTCTTC.

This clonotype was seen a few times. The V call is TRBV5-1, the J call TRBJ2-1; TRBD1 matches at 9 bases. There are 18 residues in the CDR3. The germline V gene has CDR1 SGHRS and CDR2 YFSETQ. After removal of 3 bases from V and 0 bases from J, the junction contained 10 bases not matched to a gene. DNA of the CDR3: TGCGCCAGCAGCTCCCGGCCCGGGACAGGGATCTCCTACAATGAGCAGTTCTTC. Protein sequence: CASSSRPGTGISYNEQFF.

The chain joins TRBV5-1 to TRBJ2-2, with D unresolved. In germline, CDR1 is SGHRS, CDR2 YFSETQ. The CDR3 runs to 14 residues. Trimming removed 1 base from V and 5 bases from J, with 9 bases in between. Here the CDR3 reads CASSLSPTTGELFF. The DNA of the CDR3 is TGCGCCAGCAGCTTGTCGCCAACGACCGGGGAGCTGTTTTTT.

The CDR3 sequence: CSVARDRNEQFF. The CDR3 nucleotides read TGCAGCGTTGCCCGGGACAGGAATGAGCAGTTCTTC. This chain joins TRBV29-1 and TRBJ2-1; 8 positions match TRBD1. This CDR3 has 12 residues. Germline V CDR1 and CDR2: SQVTM, ANQGSEA. V lost 4 bases to trimming and J lost 7 bases; unmatched junction nucleotides: 3.

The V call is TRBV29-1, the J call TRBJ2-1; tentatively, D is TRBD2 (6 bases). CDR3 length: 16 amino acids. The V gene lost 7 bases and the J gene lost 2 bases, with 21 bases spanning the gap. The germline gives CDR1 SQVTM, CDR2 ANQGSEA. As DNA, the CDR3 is TGCAGCGGGTCCTCTGGGGGGAGGTTAACCTACAATGAGCAGTTCTTC. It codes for CSGSSGGRLTYNEQFF.

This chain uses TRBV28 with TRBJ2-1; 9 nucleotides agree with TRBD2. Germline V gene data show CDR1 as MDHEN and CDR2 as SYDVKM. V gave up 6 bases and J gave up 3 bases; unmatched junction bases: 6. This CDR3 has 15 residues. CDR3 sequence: CASSRSGGFYNEQFF. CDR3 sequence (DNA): TGTGCCAGCAGCCGAAGCGGGGGGTTCTACAATGAGCAGTTCTTC. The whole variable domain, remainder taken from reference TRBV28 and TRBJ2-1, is DVKVTQSSRYLVKRTGEKVFLECVQDMDHENMFWYRQDPGLGLRLIYFSYDVKMKEKGDIPEGYSVSREKKERFSLILESASTNQTSMYLCASSRSGGFYNEQFFGPGTRLTVL.

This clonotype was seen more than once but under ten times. CDR3 protein: CASSSRGSGTGELFF. DNA for the CDR3: TGTGCCAGCAGTTCTAGAGGGAGCGGGACCGGGGAGCTGTTTTTT. The chain is built from TRBV12-3 or TRBV12-4 and TRBJ2-2, with a weak D call TRBD2 (6 bases). CDR3 size: 15 residues. V gave up 4 bases and J gave up 5 bases, with 14 bases separating them.

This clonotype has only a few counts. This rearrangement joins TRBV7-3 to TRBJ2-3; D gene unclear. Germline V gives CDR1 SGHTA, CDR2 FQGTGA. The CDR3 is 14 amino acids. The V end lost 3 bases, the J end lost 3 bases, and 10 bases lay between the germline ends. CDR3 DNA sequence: TGTGCCAGCAGCTTGGGTCGGCTAACAGATACGCAGTATTTT. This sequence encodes CASSLGRLTDTQYF.

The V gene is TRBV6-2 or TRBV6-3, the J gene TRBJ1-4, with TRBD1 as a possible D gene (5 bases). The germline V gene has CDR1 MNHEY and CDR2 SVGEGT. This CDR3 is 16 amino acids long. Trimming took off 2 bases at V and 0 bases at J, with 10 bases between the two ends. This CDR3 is CASSYRGKTTNEKLFF. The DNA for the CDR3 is TGTGCCAGCAGTTACCGGGGGAAGACAACTAATGAAAAACTGTTTTTT.

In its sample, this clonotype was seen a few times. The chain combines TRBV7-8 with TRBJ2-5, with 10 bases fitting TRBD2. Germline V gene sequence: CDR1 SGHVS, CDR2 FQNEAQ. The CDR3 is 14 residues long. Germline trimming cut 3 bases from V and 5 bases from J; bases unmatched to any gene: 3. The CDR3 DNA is TGTGCCAGCAGCTTCCTACTAGCGGGGGAGACCCAGTACTTC. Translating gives CASSFLLAGETQYF. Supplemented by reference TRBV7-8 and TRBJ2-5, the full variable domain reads GAGVSQSPRYKVAKRGQDVALRCDPISGHVSLFWYQQALGQGPEFLTYFQNEAQLDKSGLPSDRFFAERPEGSVSTLKIQRTQQEDSAVYLCASSFLLAGETQYFGPGTRLLVL.

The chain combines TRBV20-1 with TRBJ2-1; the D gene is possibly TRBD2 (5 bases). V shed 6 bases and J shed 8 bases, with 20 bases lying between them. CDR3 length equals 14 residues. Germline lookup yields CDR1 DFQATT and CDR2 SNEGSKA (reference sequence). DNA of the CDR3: TGCAGTGCCTATAGCGTAGACCCCTCCGATGAGCAGTTCTTC. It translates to CSAYSVDPSDEQFF.

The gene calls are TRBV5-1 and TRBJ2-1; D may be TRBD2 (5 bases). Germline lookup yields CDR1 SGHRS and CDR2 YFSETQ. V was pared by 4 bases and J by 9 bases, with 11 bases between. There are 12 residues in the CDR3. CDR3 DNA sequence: TGCGCCAGCAGCCCCGACGGGGTTGAGCAGTTCTTC. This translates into CASSPDGVEQFF.

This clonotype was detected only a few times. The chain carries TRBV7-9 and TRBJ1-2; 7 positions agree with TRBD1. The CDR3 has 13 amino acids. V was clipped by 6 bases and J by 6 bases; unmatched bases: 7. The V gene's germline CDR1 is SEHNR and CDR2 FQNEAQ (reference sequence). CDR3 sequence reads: CASRPKQGNGYTF. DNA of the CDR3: TGTGCCAGCAGACCCAAACAGGGGAATGGCTACACCTTC.

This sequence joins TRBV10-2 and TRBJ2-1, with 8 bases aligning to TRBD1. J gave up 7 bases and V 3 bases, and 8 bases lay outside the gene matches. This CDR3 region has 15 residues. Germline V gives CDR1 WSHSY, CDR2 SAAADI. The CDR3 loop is CASSEPRQGQNEQFF. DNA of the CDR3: TGCGCCAGCAGTGAACCGAGACAGGGGCAAAATGAGCAGTTCTTC.

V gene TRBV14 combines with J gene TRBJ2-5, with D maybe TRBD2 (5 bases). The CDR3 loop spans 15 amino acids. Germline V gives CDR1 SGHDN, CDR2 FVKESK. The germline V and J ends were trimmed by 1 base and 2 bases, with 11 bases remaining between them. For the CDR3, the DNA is TGTGCCAGCAGCCAAGGTCCTAAGCGGCAAGAGACCCAGTACTTC. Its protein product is CASSQGPKRQETQYF. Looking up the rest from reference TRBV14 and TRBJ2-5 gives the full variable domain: EAGVTQFPSHSVIEKGQTVTLRCDPISGHDNLYWYRRVMGKEIKFLLHFVKESKQDESGMPNNRFLAERTGGTYSTLKVQPAELEDSGVYFCASSQGPKRQETQYFGPGTRLLVL.

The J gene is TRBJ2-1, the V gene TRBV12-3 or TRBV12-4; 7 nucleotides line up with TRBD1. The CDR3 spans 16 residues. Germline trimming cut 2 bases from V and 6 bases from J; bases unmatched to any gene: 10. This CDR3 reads CASSLSGGTPLNEQFF. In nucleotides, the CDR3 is TGTGCCAGCAGTTTATCAGGGGGAACCCCCCTCAATGAGCAGTTCTTC.

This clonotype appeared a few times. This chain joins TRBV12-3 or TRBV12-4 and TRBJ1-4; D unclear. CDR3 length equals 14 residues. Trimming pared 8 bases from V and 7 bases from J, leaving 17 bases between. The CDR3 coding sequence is TGTGCCAGCTTTTTCCCGGGTTCCTGTGAAAAACTGTTTTTT. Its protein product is CASFFPGSCEKLFF.

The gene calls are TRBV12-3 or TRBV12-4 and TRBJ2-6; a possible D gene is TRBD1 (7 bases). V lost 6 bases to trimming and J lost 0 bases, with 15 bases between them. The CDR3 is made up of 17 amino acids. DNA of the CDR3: TGTGCCAGCAGCTACGGGACAGCGGGCTCTGGGGCCAACGTCCTGACTTTC. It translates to CASSYGTAGSGANVLTF.

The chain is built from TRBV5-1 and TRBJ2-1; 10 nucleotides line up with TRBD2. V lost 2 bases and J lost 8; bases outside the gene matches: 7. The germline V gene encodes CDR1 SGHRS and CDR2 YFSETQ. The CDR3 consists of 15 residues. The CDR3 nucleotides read TGCGCCAGCAGCTTTATGAGCGGGAGGGTCGATGAGCAGTTCTTC. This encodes CASSFMSGRVDEQFF.

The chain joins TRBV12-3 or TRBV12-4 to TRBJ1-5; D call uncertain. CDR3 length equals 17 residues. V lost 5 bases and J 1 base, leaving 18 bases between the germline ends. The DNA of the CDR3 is TGTGCCAGCAGTCGAGACCTGGAGGGTTGGAGCAATCAGCCCCAGCATTTT. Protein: CASSRDLEGWSNQPQHF.

The CDR3 sequence: CAIIPTAFNEKLFF. In DNA, the CDR3 is TGTGCCATCATTCCGACAGCTTTCAATGAAAAACTGTTTTTT. The chain joins TRBV10-3 to TRBJ1-4; the D gene is possibly TRBD1 (5 bases). V shed 7 bases and J shed 5 bases, with 14 bases lying between them. Germline CDR1 reads ENHRY; CDR2 reads SYGVKD. The CDR3 contains 14 residues.

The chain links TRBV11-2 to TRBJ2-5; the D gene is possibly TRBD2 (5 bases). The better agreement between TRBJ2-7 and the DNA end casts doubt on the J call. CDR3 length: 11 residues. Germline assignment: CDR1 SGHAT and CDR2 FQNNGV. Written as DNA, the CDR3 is TGTGCCAGCAGCTTCGCGGGCGAGCAGTACTTC. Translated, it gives CASSFAGEQYF.